This section outlines one T cell receptor beta chain sequence together with its context. This specimen comes from a study of blood T cell repertoires in COVID-19. Study-level background: Spain, Italy and the United States supplied samples that represented acute and convalescent COVID-19. Nucleic acid was either cDNA or gDNA, and it came from T cells, B-cell-depleted T cells, or PBMCs.

Only in-frame clones appear in the TCRdb table, and some are missing; sequencing was by immunoSEQ multiplex PCR. The table has 200,000 or so clones, 92% seen once. V was pared by 1 base and J by 1 base, with 9 bases of the junction left unmatched. The CDR3 contains 17 residues. The germline V gene has CDR1 PRHDT and CDR2 FYEKMQ (reference sequence). The source is a man aged 60-69 years with COVID-19, enrolled during active disease. Source material: peripheral blood. The chain links TRBV13 to TRBJ1-1, with TRBD1 identical over 7 bases. CDR3 amino acids: CASSLVARGIGNTEAFF. CDR3 DNA: TGTGCCAGCAGCTTAGTGGCCAGGGGGATAGGGAACACTGAAGCTTTCTTT. The full variable domain, in which reference TRBV13 and TRBJ1-1 provide the parts outside the CDR3, is AAGVIQSPRHLIKEKRETATLKCYPIPRHDTVYWYQQGPGQDPQFLISFYEKMQSDKGSIPDRFSAQQFSDYHSELNMSSLELGDSALYFCASSLVARGIGNTEAFFGQGTRLTVV.